This T cell receptor beta chain appears in the sequencing data of a study of CXCR3-negative and CXCR3-positive naive CD8 T cells. In regard to this clonotype: Its antigen is not known.

Per CD8+ T cell subset, triplicate sorts of approximately 270,000 cells each were done. It was by 5' RACE with UMI labels that the TRB cDNA libraries were prepared. TCRdb reworked the 5' RACE reads into one entry per CDR3 protein, no DNA. The sample holds over 45,000 distinct CDR3 sequences. Study-level results: CXCR3-negative and CXCR3-positive naive cells shared comparable TRBV-TRBJ usage, but memory cells did not.

The sequenced sample was memory CD8+ T cells from blood. This clonotype was sampled from a human donor in good health. Some clones in this sample may be carry-over from other donors' samples.

CDR3 sequence reads: CASSLVGTENTDTQYF. The rearrangement uses TRBV11-2 and TRBJ2-3; TCRdb's D call of TRBD1 is untestable without DNA. The CDR3 extends over 16 amino acids. Per the germline V gene, CDR1 is SGHAT and CDR2 is FQNNGV.